The 20 T cell receptor beta chains in this list originate from one sample, sequenced in a study of cytomegalovirus exposure and HLA in healthy donors. PCR used 60 Vbeta primers and 13 Jbeta primers. This table comes from immunoSEQ multiplex PCR, and its TCRdb copy is limited to in-frame clones, with some not included. The data contain 150,000 to 180,000 clones, under 80% of them singletons. The sequencing input was PBMCs. The receptors were gathered from a man aged 25 to 40 in good health and CMV-seronegative.

CDR3 nucleotides: TGTGCCAGCAGCACCGACAGAGCCTATGGCTACACCTTC. It is translated as CASSTDRAYGYTF. This chain joins TRBV6-1 and TRBJ1-2, with D possibly TRBD1 on 5 matching bases. V gave up 6 bases and J gave up 4 bases, with 12 bases separating them. Germline CDR1 and CDR2: MNHNS and SASEGT. The CDR3 has 13 residues.

The V gene is TRBV4-2, the J gene TRBJ2-7; 12 bases map to TRBD1. Trimming took 1 base from V and 6 from J; bases not matched to a gene: 7. This CDR3 has 16 residues. Germline V gives CDR1 LGHNA, CDR2 YNFKEQ. CDR3 bases: TGTGCCAGCAGCCAAGGCCTCGGGACAGGGGGCGGCGAGCAGTACTTC. It codes for CASSQGLGTGGGEQYF.

With respect to this clone: The same CDR3 also results from other DNA sequences found in this sample. V usage is TRBV28 and J usage is TRBJ1-5; 7 bases fit TRBD1. The CDR3 runs to 15 residues. J lost 0 bases, V lost 6 bases, and 5 bases had no gene match. The germline V gene has CDR1 MDHEN and CDR2 SYDVKM. This chain's CDR3 is CASSPGTVSNQPQHF. The CDR3 DNA sequence: TGTGCCAGCAGCCCCGGGACAGTTAGCAATCAGCCCCAGCATTTT.

The chain uses TRBV6-6 and TRBJ1-1, with 11 bases that match TRBD1. This CDR3 is built from 14 residues. J lost 5 bases, V lost 2 bases, and 1 base had no gene match. The V gene's germline CDR1 is MNHNY and CDR2 SVGAGI (reference sequence). The CDR3 coding sequence is TGTGCCAGCAGTTACCGGGACAGGGGGACTGAAGCTTTCTTT. Residues: CASSYRDRGTEAFF.

The CDR3 DNA sequence: TGTGCCAGCAGCCTTTCCGGGAGGATAGGCCATGAGCAGTTCTTC. As protein: CASSLSGRIGHEQFF. The rearrangement links TRBV7-2 to TRBJ2-1, with TRBD2 matching 7 bases. Germline CDR1 and CDR2: SGHTA and FQGNSA. The ends lost 5 bases at V and 8 bases at J; junction bases unmatched: 12. This CDR3 is built from 15 residues.

The chain uses TRBV6-1 and TRBJ2-5; 7 bases agree with TRBD1. The V gene end was trimmed by 11 bases and the J gene end by 5 bases; junction bases not matched to a gene: 11. Germline V gives CDR1 MNHNS, CDR2 SASEGT. The CDR3 length is 13 residues. The CDR3 DNA reads as TGTGCCGGAGTCAGGGGGATCGGGGAGACCCAGTACTTC. It translates to CAGVRGIGETQYF.

The chain combines TRBV13 with TRBJ1-1; D may be TRBD1 (6 bases). The CDR3 extends over 15 amino acids. The V gene's germline CDR1 is PRHDT and CDR2 FYEKMQ (reference sequence). V lost 2 bases to trimming and J lost 1 base, with 11 bases between them. The CDR3 nucleotides are TGTGCCAGCAGCTTACTTACAGGGCCGAACACTGAAGCTTTCTTT. Its translation: CASSLLTGPNTEAFF.

The rearrangement links TRBV7-2 to TRBJ1-1, with unresolved D. The CDR3 loop spans 10 amino acids. With 4 bases removed from V and 11 bases from J, the gap between germline ends came to 8 bases. Germline lookup yields CDR1 SGHTA and CDR2 FQGNSA. The CDR3 nucleotides read TGTGCCAGCAGCTCCCGGTGGGCTTTCTTT. Its protein product is CASSSRWAFF. The full variable domain, rest sourced from reference TRBV7-2 and TRBJ1-1, is GAGVSQSPSNKVTEKGKDVELRCDPISGHTALYWYRQSLGQGLEFLIYFQGNSAPDKSGLPSDRFSAERTGGSVSTLTIQRTQQEDSAVYLCASSSRWAFFGQGTRLTVV.

The J gene is TRBJ2-1, the V gene TRBV28; 9 bases are shared with TRBD2. CDR1 and CDR2 (germline): MDHEN, SYDVKM. This CDR3 comprises 15 residues. V was pared by 6 bases and J by 3 bases, with 6 bases of the junction left unmatched. CDR3 protein: CASRPTSGNYNEQFF. The CDR3 nucleotides read TGTGCCAGCAGGCCGACTAGCGGAAACTACAATGAGCAGTTCTTC.

The chain links TRBV15 to TRBJ1-1, with 8 bases identical to TRBD1. The CDR3 is 14 amino acids. The J segment lost 5 bases and the V segment lost 2 bases, leaving 4 bases of the junction unmatched. Germline CDR1 LNHNV, CDR2 YYDKDF (reference sequence). The CDR3 DNA reads TGTGCCACCAGCAGATCACAGGGGGGGACTGAAGCTTTCTTT. It codes for CATSRSQGGTEAFF. Full variable domain (rest looked up from reference TRBV15 and TRBJ1-1): DAMVIQNPRYQVTQFGKPVTLSCSQTLNHNVMYWYQQKSSQAPKLLFHYYDKDFNNEADTPDNFQSRRPNTSFCFLDIRSPGLGDTAMYLCATSRSQGGTEAFFGQGTRLTVV.

V gene TRBV29-1 combines with J gene TRBJ1-1; D unclear. The V gene lost 0 bases and the J gene lost 7 bases, with 12 bases spanning the gap. This CDR3 spans 13 amino acids. CDR1 is SQVTM, CDR2 ANQGSEA, per germline. The CDR3 DNA reads TGCAGCGTTGAAGATCATGCGGTACGTGAAGCTTTCTTT. Protein product: CSVEDHAVREAFF.

The rearrangement joins TRBV25-1 to TRBJ1-3; 8 positions agree with TRBD1. The junction had 0 bases not matched to a gene; V was cut back by 5 bases and J by 0 bases. The CDR3 has 14 residues. Germline lookup yields CDR1 MGHDK and CDR2 SYGVNS. CDR3 amino acids: CASSQGASGNTIYF. For the CDR3, the DNA is TGTGCCAGCAGTCAGGGGGCCTCTGGAAACACCATATATTTT. Filled out from reference TRBV25-1 and TRBJ1-3, the complete variable domain reads EADIYQTPRYLVIGTGKKITLECSQTMGHDKMYWYQQDPGMELHLIHYSYGVNSTEKGDLSSESTVSRIRTEHFPLTLESARPSHTSQYLCASSQGASGNTIYFGEGSWLTVV.

The genes are TRBV5-4 and TRBJ1-1, with D tentatively TRBD1 (6 bases). The CDR3 length is 15 residues. Between the trimmed V and J ends, which lost 1 base and 5 bases, there was a span of 15 bases. Germline CDR1 and CDR2: SGHNT and YYREEE (reference sequence). CDR3 sequence reads: CASSLSDRPETEAFF. CDR3 bases: TGTGCCAGCAGCTTGAGCGACAGGCCCGAAACTGAAGCTTTCTTT.

V usage is TRBV7-9 and J usage is TRBJ2-7; 8 nucleotides align to TRBD1. Losses at the gene ends were 4 bases for V and 5 bases for J; bases not matched to a gene: 4. From germline, CDR1 is SEHNR and CDR2 FQNEAQ (reference sequence). The CDR3 loop spans 13 amino acids. For the CDR3, the DNA is TGTGCCAGCAGCTCGCCGGGACAGGACGAGCAGTACTTC. Encoded protein: CASSSPGQDEQYF.

This clone was picked up a small number of times. This chain joins TRBV16 and TRBJ1-4, with 7 nucleotides matching TRBD1. This CDR3 comprises 14 residues. The V segment lost 1 base and the J segment 8 bases; nucleotides outside the gene matches: 4. CDR1 and CDR2 (germline): KGHSY, FQNENV. The CDR3 region has the DNA TGTGCCAGCAGCCAATGGGACAGAAGGGAAAAACTGTTTTTT. This gives the protein CASSQWDRREKLFF.

The J gene is TRBJ2-7, the V gene TRBV4-2; 8 positions agree with TRBD1. V shed 2 bases, J shed 7 bases, and the junction held 10 bases outside the gene matches. In germline, CDR1 is LGHNA, CDR2 YNFKEQ. This CDR3 contains 15 residues. This CDR3 is CASSQQDRAGGEQYF. The CDR3 DNA sequence: TGTGCCAGCAGCCAACAGGACAGGGCAGGTGGAGAGCAGTACTTC.

The rearrangement joins TRBV2 to TRBJ2-3; TRBD1 agrees at 10 bases. From germline, CDR1 is SNHLY and CDR2 FYNNEI. V dropped 6 bases and J dropped 3; count of bases not matched to a gene: 6. The CDR3 runs 15 residues. CDR3 sequence (DNA): TGTGCCAGCAGCGTAGGACAGGGGGGGACAGATACGCAGTATTTT. This gives the protein CASSVGQGGTDTQYF. Full variable domain (rest looked up from reference TRBV2 and TRBJ2-3): EPEVTQTPSHQVTQMGQEVILRCVPISNHLYFYWYRQILGQKVEFLVSFYNNEISEKSEIFDDQFSVERPDGSNFTLKIRSTKLEDSAMYFCASSVGQGGTDTQYFGPGTRLTVL.

The chain couples TRBV27 to TRBJ2-1, with unresolved D. The CDR3 runs to 15 residues. V lost 5 bases, J lost 0 bases, and 11 bases lay in between. From germline, CDR1 is MNHEY and CDR2 SMNVEV (reference sequence). The CDR3 sequence is CASSLEPSSYNEQFF. The CDR3 DNA follows: TGTGCCAGCAGTCTCGAGCCTAGCTCCTACAATGAGCAGTTCTTC.

This clone came up a few times. This chain links TRBV21-1 with TRBJ1-5; the table gives TRBD1 as D, unverified against the DNA. TRBV21-1 is deemed a pseudogene. The CDR3 runs to 18 residues. CDR3 residues: CASSKVLKDREYHQPQHF. In DNA form, the CDR3 reads TGTGCCAGCAGCAAAGTCCTGAAGGACAGGGAGTATCATCAGCCCCAGCATTTT.

The chain carries TRBV7-9 and TRBJ1-4; 8 bases map to TRBD1. The CDR3 has 14 amino acids. The trim removed 1 base at V and 7 bases at J, leaving 2 bases unmatched. Per germline, CDR1 SEHNR and CDR2 FQNEAQ (reference sequence). CDR3 loop: CASSLGTGSEKLFF. The CDR3 nucleotides are TGTGCCAGCAGCTTAGGGACAGGGTCTGAAAAACTGTTTTTT.